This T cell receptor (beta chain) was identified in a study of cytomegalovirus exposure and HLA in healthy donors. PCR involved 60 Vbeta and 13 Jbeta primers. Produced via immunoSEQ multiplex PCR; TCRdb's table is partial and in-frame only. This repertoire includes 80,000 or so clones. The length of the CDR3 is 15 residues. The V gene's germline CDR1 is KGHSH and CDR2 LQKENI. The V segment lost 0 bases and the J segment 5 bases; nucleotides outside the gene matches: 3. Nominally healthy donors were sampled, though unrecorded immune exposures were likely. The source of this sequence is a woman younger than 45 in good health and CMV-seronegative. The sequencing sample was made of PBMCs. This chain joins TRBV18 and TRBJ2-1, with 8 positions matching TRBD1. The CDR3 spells CASSPPGQDDNEQFF. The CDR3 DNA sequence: TGTGCCAGCTCACCACCGGGACAGGACGACAATGAGCAGTTCTTC.